This T cell receptor (beta chain) is from a study of T cell responses to AZD1222 COVID-19 vaccine. As regards this clone: What it binds is unknown.

Here immunoSEQ multiplex PCR was the method, and the copy in TCRdb shows in-frame clones only, minus some. The data contain some 86,000 clones, 65% to 85% of them singletons. CDR3 length equals 17 residues. The germline V and J ends were trimmed by 4 bases and 1 base, with 18 bases remaining between them. Germline CDR1 reads SGHRS; CDR2 reads YFSETQ. Study-wide points: Elevations in Spike-specific TCR breadth and depth followed administration of two AZD1222 doses.

The chain employs TRBV5-1 and TRBJ2-4; perhaps TRBD1 as D (5 bases). The source was peripheral blood, collected on day 0 of AZD1222 vaccination. This TCR was recovered from an adult in good health. The CDR3 reads CASSPHQGDFAKNIQYF. CDR3 DNA: TGCGCCAGCAGCCCGCATCAGGGTGACTTTGCCAAAAACATTCAGTACTTC.